Listed below are T cell receptor beta chains from one sample, sequenced in a study of blood T cells in healthy people across ages. TCRdb called the 5' RACE reads again in MiXCR, with one record for every CDR3 protein. The sample lists about 1,800,000 distinct CDR3 sequences; roughly 30% were seen once. Sequencing used blood. Source of these receptors: a woman aged 30 to 39 in good health. Both conserved end residues are part of each CDR3. The D gene is left open where the match is weak. Rows give clone size only sometimes, using once, few, many, or a class for an expanded clone.

J gene | clone size | V gene | D gene | CDR3 protein | CDR3 DNA
TRBJ1-6 | - | TRBV14 | - | CASSHQGRGSPLHF | TGTGCCAGCAGCCACCAGGGGCGAGGGTCACCCCTCCACTTT
TRBJ2-1 | many | TRBV20-1 | - | CSAAVGVSSYNEQFF | TGCAGTGCCGCGGTTGGGGTGAGCTCCTACAATGAGCAGTTCTTC
TRBJ2-4 | many | TRBV28 | TRBD1 | CASSLRDSLAKNIQYF | TGTGCCAGCAGTTTAAGGGACAGCTTAGCCAAAAACATTCAGTACTTC
TRBJ2-5 | - | TRBV3-1 | - | CASSQVEGVFKETQYF | TGTGCCAGCAGCCAAGTCGAGGGAGTCTTTAAAGAGACCCAGTACTTC
TRBJ1-2 | - | TRBV12-3/TRBV12-4 | TRBD1 | CASWSRDRGSDGYTF | TGTGCCAGTTGGAGCCGGGACAGGGGTTCGGATGGCTACACCTTC
TRBJ1-1 | few | TRBV7-9 | - | CASSLRETVTEAFF | TGTGCCAGCAGCTTAAGGGAGACAGTCACTGAAGCTTTCTTT
TRBJ1-1 | - | TRBV20-1 | - | CSARTLNGDTEAFF | TGCAGTGCTAGAACGCTAAATGGGGACACTGAAGCTTTCTTT
TRBJ1-2 | few | TRBV28 | - | CAVANYGYTF | TGTGCCGTGGCCAACTATGGCTACACCTTC
TRBJ1-1 | few | TRBV29-1 | TRBD1 | CSVDNNRGRTEAFF | TGCAGCGTTGATAACAACAGGGGAAGAACTGAAGCTTTCTTT
TRBJ2-3 | - | TRBV20-1 | TRBD2 | CSSRISGTTDTRYF | TGCAGTTCTAGAATTAGCGGGACCACAGATACGCGGTATTTT
TRBJ1-4 | few | TRBV28 | - | CASSIGGRVGEKLFF | TGTGCCAGCAGTATAGGGGGTCGGGTCGGAGAAAAACTGTTTTTT
TRBJ2-7 | - | TRBV10-2 | TRBD1 | CASSDPGQGDYEQYF | TGCGCCAGCAGCGATCCGGGACAGGGAGACTACGAGCAGTACTTC
TRBJ1-5 | few | TRBV20-1 | - | CSAQDSLNQPQHF | TGCAGTGCACAGGACAGCCTAAATCAGCCCCAGCATTTT
TRBJ1-4 | - | TRBV2 | - | CASSDHFSSATNEKLFF | TGTGCCAGCAGTGACCACTTCTCTAGCGCAACTAATGAAAAACTGTTTTTT
TRBJ2-5 | - | TRBV6-5 | - | CASSYGGGKETQYF | TGTGCCAGCAGTTACGGTGGGGGAAAAGAGACCCAGTACTTC
TRBJ2-1 | - | TRBV6-6 | TRBD2 | CASIDRVAGINEQFF | TGTGCCAGCATCGACAGAGTAGCGGGGATTAATGAGCAGTTCTTC
TRBJ2-1 | - | TRBV2 | TRBD2 | CATPATSGRRAYNEQFF | TGTGCCACCCCGGCTACTAGCGGGAGAAGGGCCTACAATGAGCAGTTCTTC
TRBJ2-3 | few | TRBV28 | TRBD2 | CASSGGGAGGAADTQYF | TGTGCCAGCAGCGGGGGAGGAGCGGGGGGCGCGGCAGATACGCAGTATTTT
TRBJ1-2 | many | TRBV25-1 | TRBD1 | CASSDQGGQGRGYTF | TGTGCCAGCAGCGATCAGGGGGGACAGGGGCGAGGCTACACCTTC
TRBJ2-7 | many | TRBV29-1 | - | CSVRGLPDEQYF | TGCAGCGTTCGCGGTCTGCCGGACGAGCAGTACTTC
TRBJ2-1 | - | TRBV20-1 | - | CSAPGTLASGEQFF | TGCAGTGCTCCCGGGACCCTGGCTTCCGGTGAGCAGTTCTTC
TRBJ2-7 | many | TRBV29-1 | TRBD2 | CSVNTGGTYEQYF | TGCAGCGTTAACACGGGGGGGACCTACGAGCAGTACTTC
TRBJ2-1 | - | TRBV3-1 | TRBD2 | CASRPSGRSNEQFF | TGTGCCAGCAGACCTAGCGGGAGAAGCAATGAGCAGTTCTTC
TRBJ2-5 | - | TRBV12-3/TRBV12-4 | TRBD2 | CASSSVAGGHKQYF | TGTGCCAGCAGTTCGGTAGCGGGAGGCCACAAGCAGTACTTC
TRBJ2-5 | - | TRBV7-9 | - | CAGARGEMETQYF | TGTGCCGGCGCCAGAGGGGAGATGGAGACCCAGTACTTC
TRBJ2-2 | few | TRBV12-3/TRBV12-4 | TRBD2 | CASTTGGDLNTGELFF | TGTGCCAGCACCACGGGAGGGGACTTAAACACCGGGGAGCTGTTTTTT
TRBJ1-1 | - | TRBV2 | TRBD1 | CASKLGQGAAEAFF | TGTGCCAGCAAGCTCGGACAGGGGGCGGCTGAAGCTTTCTTT
TRBJ2-3 | - | TRBV28 | TRBD2 | CASTPALAGSTDTQYF | TGTGCCAGCACCCCGGCCCTAGCGGGAAGCACAGATACGCAGTATTTT
TRBJ2-5 | - | TRBV7-2 | - | CASSLEGQGSETQYF | TGTGCCAGCAGCTTAGAAGGGCAGGGGTCAGAGACCCAGTACTTC
TRBJ2-5 | few | TRBV12-3/TRBV12-4 | - | CASSTTAIQETQYF | TGTGCCAGCAGCACGACAGCGATCCAAGAGACCCAGTACTTC
TRBJ1-6 | - | TRBV5-1 | - | CASSQSSPLHF | TGCGCCAGCAGTCAAAGTTCACCCCTCCACTTT
TRBJ2-1 | - | TRBV7-9 | TRBD1 | CASSVTGTGALNEQFF | TGTGCCAGCAGCGTAACCGGGACAGGGGCCCTCAATGAGCAGTTCTTC
TRBJ2-7 | many | TRBV5-1 | - | CASSGGGHSYEQYF | TGCGCCAGCAGCGGTGGCGGACACAGCTACGAGCAGTACTTC
TRBJ2-1 | - | TRBV15 | - | CATSRGYEQFF | TGTGCCACCAGCAGAGGGTACGAGCAGTTCTTC
TRBJ2-7 | - | TRBV12-3/TRBV12-4 | - | CASSRVSGRYGQYF | TGTGCCAGCAGTAGGGTGTCAGGGCGCTACGGGCAGTACTTC
TRBJ1-5 | few | TRBV28 | - | CASSGGRREGRNQPQHF | TGTGCCAGCAGTGGGGGGAGGAGGGAAGGGCGCAATCAGCCCCAGCATTTT
TRBJ1-1 | once | TRBV4-3 | TRBD1 | CASSQQGGISEAFF | TGCGCCAGCAGCCAACAGGGGGGAATCTCTGAAGCTTTCTTT
TRBJ2-1 | - | TRBV6-5 | - | CASSYHRVNNEQFF | TGTGCCAGCAGTTATCACAGGGTAAACAATGAGCAGTTCTTC
TRBJ1-5 | few | TRBV27 | - | CASSLTGRNSNQPQHF | TGTGCCAGCAGTTTAACAGGGCGGAATAGCAATCAGCCCCAGCATTTT
TRBJ1-2 | few | TRBV5-1 | - | CASSDPGRGDGYTF | TGCGCCAGCAGCGACCCGGGACGAGGAGATGGCTACACCTTC
TRBJ2-4 | - | TRBV25-1 | - | CASSGLWGNIQYF | TGTGCCAGCAGTGGTCTGTGGGGTAACATTCAGTACTTC
TRBJ2-7 | many | TRBV28 | - | CASTVSGVEQYF | TGTGCCAGCACTGTGTCAGGGGTCGAGCAGTACTTC